Below are 4 T cell receptor beta chains sequenced from a single sample in a study of T cell changes during pregnancy in multiple sclerosis. Here immunoSEQ multiplex PCR was the method, and the copy in TCRdb shows in-frame clones only, minus some. The table lists around 41,000 clones, approximately 90% of them singletons, with around 1.5% in the top ten. Sequencing input: PBMCs (not recorded whether the cells were cultured). Receptors were obtained from a female donor with multiple sclerosis, enrolled in a pregnancy study.

The V call is TRBV5-5, the J call TRBJ2-2; D gene unclear. Deletions cut 5 bases from V and 7 bases from J, with 9 bases between. This CDR3 contains 12 residues. Germline-derived CDR1 and CDR2 are SGHKS and YYEKEE (reference sequence). The DNA of the CDR3 is TGTGCCAGCAGGGAAGGGAACGGGGAGCTGTTTTTT. It specifies CASREGNGELFF.

The chain couples TRBV11-2 to TRBJ2-7, with TRBD1 matching 7 bases. This CDR3 is built from 14 residues. Germline CDR1 SGHAT, CDR2 FQNNGV. Trimming at V came to 1 base and at J to 2 bases, leaving 2 bases not matched to a gene. In DNA, the CDR3 is TGTGCCAGCAGCTTAGGCCAGGGGGCCTACGAGCAGTACTTC. Translated, it gives CASSLGQGAYEQYF.

The chain recombines TRBV19 with TRBJ2-7; D uncertain. Germline lookup yields CDR1 LNHDA and CDR2 SQIVND (reference sequence). V was trimmed by 1 base and J by 0 bases, leaving 7 bases between them. This CDR3 is built from 14 residues. The CDR3 sequence: CASSIGGSSYEQYF. Written as DNA, the CDR3 is TGTGCCAGTAGTATAGGTGGTAGCTCCTACGAGCAGTACTTC. The entire variable domain, with the rest obtained from reference TRBV19 and TRBJ2-7, is as follows: DGGITQSPKYLFRKEGQNVTLSCEQNLNHDAMYWYRQDPGQGLRLIYYSQIVNDFQKGDIAEGYSVSREKKESFPLTVTSAQKNPTAFYLCASSIGGSSYEQYFGPGTRLTVT.

The genes are TRBV18 and TRBJ1-1; D gene uncertain. V shed 6 bases and J shed 1 base, with 15 bases lying between them. This CDR3 is 15 amino acids long. The germline gives CDR1 KGHSH, CDR2 LQKENI. CDR3 sequence: CASSLTAAANTEAFF. The CDR3 DNA sequence: TGTGCCAGCTCCTTGACGGCGGCAGCGAACACTGAAGCTTTCTTT.